This TCR beta chain was retrieved from a study of Ad26.COV2.S vaccination and SARS-CoV-2 variants. Looking at the study overall: The vaccine Ad26.COV2.S was put into the muscle once, or twice with 56 days between.

CDR3 length: 18 amino acids. V was clipped by 8 bases and J by 5 bases; unmatched bases: 19. The germline CDR1 and CDR2 sequences are MNHEY and SMNVEV (reference sequence). Treatment reported: some 20 received Ad26.COV2.S at low or high dose, single or two shots; 5 received placebo; per-sample allocation not given. Vaccine and placebo recipients were sampled on day 63 after the first injection. This clone was detected once. Its antigen is unknown. The table came from immunoSEQ multiplex PCR; TCRdb's copy has only in-frame clones and leaves some out. The sample shows around 350,000 clones, roughly 85% of them seen only once. Notes on the study in general: An underestimation of total T cell responses may have resulted from the TCR breadth and depth analyses. Placebo recipients showed lower spike-specific TCR breadth than vaccinees.

Sequencing used peripheral blood, obtained in a trial of Ad26.COV2.S vaccine versus placebo. The V and J genes are TRBV27 and TRBJ2-5; the match to TRBD2 covers 11 bases. The sequence derives from a person aged 18-60 years who received the Ad26.COV2.S COVID-19 vaccine or a placebo. The CDR3: CASGRLAGGLSTGETQYF. As DNA, the CDR3 is TGTGCCAGCGGACGGCTAGCGGGAGGTTTGTCCACAGGGGAGACCCAGTACTTC.